The next 14 T cell receptor beta chains were all read from a single sample in a study of Ad26.COV2.S vaccination and SARS-CoV-2 variants. Regarding treatment: roughly 18 received Ad26.COV2.S at low or high dose, single or two shots; 5 received placebo; per-sample allocation not given. Sampling happened 63 days after the first vaccine or placebo injection. TCRdb keeps only in-frame clones here, not all; method: immunoSEQ multiplex PCR. This sample has a few hundred thousand clones, with about 83% found just once. This sample comprised peripheral blood, obtained in a trial of Ad26.COV2.S vaccine versus placebo. The receptors shown here come from a person aged 18-60 years who received the Ad26.COV2.S COVID-19 vaccine or a placebo.

J is TRBJ2-3 and V is TRBV11-3; D remains unclear. The ends were cut back, 1 base at V and 1 base at J, with 9 bases in the middle. Germline V CDR1 and CDR2: SGHNT, YENEEA. The CDR3 is made up of 15 amino acids. The DNA for the CDR3 is TGTGCCAGCAGCTTAGCTGGGGTCGGCACAGATACGCAGTATTTT. It translates to CASSLAGVGTDTQYF.

V and J are TRBV11-2 and TRBJ1-1; no clear D. The CDR3 has 14 residues. CDR1 is SGHAT, CDR2 FQNNGV, per germline. V lost 5 bases and J lost 3, with 13 bases in between. This CDR3 reads CASSQRIRDTEAFF. CDR3 coding DNA: TGTGCCAGCAGCCAGAGAATAAGGGACACTGAAGCTTTCTTT.

The chain is built from TRBV18 and TRBJ1-5; the D is unclear. Trimming left V 6 bases short and J 1 base short, with 7 bases between. This CDR3 is built from 13 residues. Germline V lookup: CDR1 KGHSH, CDR2 LQKENI. The CDR3, as DNA: TGTGCCAGCTCGAGCGACAGCAATCAGCCCCAGCATTTT. Translated: CASSSDSNQPQHF.

The chain has TRBV5-1 and TRBJ1-1; D unclear. The germline V gene has CDR1 SGHRS and CDR2 YFSETQ. Trimming left V 1 base short and J 2 bases short, with 9 bases between. The CDR3 has 14 residues. CDR3 sequence reads: CASSLLSSNTEAFF. CDR3 coding DNA: TGCGCCAGCAGCTTGCTGTCCAGTAACACTGAAGCTTTCTTT.

The chain is built from TRBV5-1 and TRBJ2-3; 11 bases fit TRBD2. Looked up from germline, CDR1 is SGHRS and CDR2 is YFSETQ. J was trimmed by 4 bases and V by 2 bases; bases with no gene match: 6. The length of the CDR3 is 16 residues. CDR3 residues: CASSFSGRASPDTQYF. Written as DNA, the CDR3 is TGCGCCAGCAGCTTTAGCGGGAGGGCCTCCCCAGATACGCAGTATTTT. The entire variable domain, with the rest obtained from reference TRBV5-1 and TRBJ2-3, is as follows: KAGVTQTPRYLIKTRGQQVTLSCSPISGHRSVSWYQQTPGQGLQFLFEYFSETQRNKGNFPGRFSGRQFSNSRSEMNVSTLELGDSALYLCASSFSGRASPDTQYFGPGTRLTVL.

This clone was recorded only once. V gene TRBV2 combines with J gene TRBJ1-1; the D gene is possibly TRBD1 (5 bases). V was cut by 6 bases and J by 6 bases, with 17 bases left in between. Germline CDR1 reads SNHLY; CDR2 reads FYNNEI. This CDR3 has 14 residues. The CDR3 bases are TGTGCCAGCAGCTACACCCCGGGGGATTCTGAAGCTTTCTTT. This encodes CASSYTPGDSEAFF.

A few counts support this clone. The rearrangement links TRBV6-2 or TRBV6-3 to TRBJ1-6, with 10 bases fitting TRBD1. The V gene end was trimmed by 4 bases and the J gene end by 7 bases; junction bases not matched to a gene: 1. CDR1 MNHEY and CDR2 SVGEGT come from the germline V gene. The CDR3 covers 14 residues. The DNA of the CDR3 is TGTGCCAGCAGTTCGGGACAGGGGAATTCACCCCTCCACTTT. This encodes CASSSGQGNSPLHF.

The V call is TRBV6-6, the J call TRBJ2-3; possibly TRBD1 for D (6 bases). Germline values: CDR1 MNHNY, CDR2 SVGAGI (reference sequence). Trimming stripped 6 bases from V and 0 bases from J, with 13 bases between. This CDR3 region has 15 residues. The CDR3: CASRLQGPSTDTQYF. The DNA for the CDR3 is TGTGCCAGCAGACTTCAGGGGCCTAGCACAGATACGCAGTATTTT.

V and J are TRBV18 and TRBJ1-4; 7 bases align to TRBD1. Germline lookup yields CDR1 KGHSH and CDR2 LQKENI. The V segment lost 2 bases and the J segment 4 bases; nucleotides outside the gene matches: 4. The CDR3 totals 15 residues. This chain's CDR3 is CASSPGQESNEKLFF. The CDR3 coding sequence is TGTGCCAGCTCACCAGGACAGGAAAGTAATGAAAAACTGTTTTTT. The full variable domain, its missing parts supplied by reference TRBV18 and TRBJ1-4, is NAGVMQNPRHLVRRRGQEARLRCSPMKGHSHVYWYRQLPEEGLKFMVYLQKENIIDESGMPKERFSAEFPKEGPSILRIQQVVRGDSAAYFCASSPGQESNEKLFFGSGTQLSVL.

The chain recombines TRBV5-1 with TRBJ1-1, with 9 positions matching TRBD1. Per germline, CDR1 SGHRS and CDR2 YFSETQ. V trimming: 5 bases; J trimming: 0 bases; junction bases outside the gene matches: 11. CDR3 size: 17 residues. The CDR3 sequence is CASRPRGTGRVNTEAFF. Written as DNA, the CDR3 is TGCGCCAGCAGGCCCCGTGGGACAGGGAGGGTGAACACTGAAGCTTTCTTT.

The chain joins TRBV7-9 to TRBJ2-1, with no clear D. Trimming shortened V by 3 bases and J by 5 bases, and 8 bases separated the two germline ends. The length of the CDR3 is 13 residues. Looked up from germline, CDR1 is SEHNR and CDR2 is FQNEAQ (reference sequence). CDR3 nucleotide sequence: TGTGCCAGCAGCTTCCGACCCGACAATGAGCAGTTCTTC. Encoded protein: CASSFRPDNEQFF.

This chain joins TRBV28 and TRBJ2-7; D is uncertain. This CDR3 spans 12 amino acids. Germline CDR1 and CDR2: MDHEN and SYDVKM. With 6 bases removed from V and 3 bases from J, the gap between germline ends came to 9 bases. The CDR3 is CASSQTFYEQYF. CDR3 DNA: TGTGCCAGCAGCCAAACTTTCTACGAGCAGTACTTC.

This clone was seen just once. The chain combines TRBV18 with TRBJ1-5; D uncertain. The germline V gene encodes CDR1 KGHSH and CDR2 LQKENI. This CDR3 contains 15 residues. V dropped 2 bases and J dropped 6 bases, with 14 bases sitting between them. CDR3 nucleotide sequence: TGTGCCAGCTCACCAGGCAAGGCAGAGGCTCAGCCCCAGCATTTT. It is translated as CASSPGKAEAQPQHF.

This clone was detected a few times. This chain joins TRBV6-2 or TRBV6-3 and TRBJ2-3, with D hard to call. Trimming stripped 2 bases from V and 4 bases from J, with 7 bases between. This CDR3 is 13 amino acids long. CDR1 MNHEY and CDR2 SVGEGT come from the germline V gene. The CDR3: CASSYGEADTQYF. Here the CDR3 DNA reads TGTGCCAGCAGTTACGGAGAAGCAGATACGCAGTATTTT.